The 22 T cell receptor beta chains below come from one sample, sequenced in a study of OX40 agonist ivuxolimab in advanced cancers. Data came from immunoSEQ multiplex PCR; TCRdb stores just in-frame clones and leaves some out. This sample has 50,000 to 70,000 clones, with around four fifths found just once. The source was CD4+ or CD8+ T cells sorted from blood, collected in a trial of the OX40 agonist ivuxolimab. These receptors originate from an adult with an advanced solid tumor such as melanoma, head and neck, liver or kidney cancer.

The rearrangement uses TRBV10-2 and TRBJ1-1, with D unresolved. V was clipped by 8 bases and J by 4 bases, with 14 bases between them. The CDR3 is 13 amino acids. Per germline, CDR1 WSHSY and CDR2 SAAADI. DNA of the CDR3: TGCGCCAGCGCTAAGGATAGTGGCACTGAAGCTTTCTTT. The encoded protein is CASAKDSGTEAFF.

The chain combines TRBV5-1 with TRBJ2-1, with a possible D match to TRBD1 (5 bases). CDR1 and CDR2 from the germline V gene are SGHRS and YFSETQ. V was shortened by 0 bases and J by 9 bases, with 10 bases between the two germline ends. CDR3 length: 13 amino acids. CDR3 in DNA: TGCGCCAGCAGCTTGGTTATTGACAGTGAGCAGTTCTTC. This gives the protein CASSLVIDSEQFF.

Turning to this clone: Different DNA sequences within this sample yield the same CDR3. The gene calls are TRBV27 and TRBJ2-3; weak D call: TRBD2 (6 bases). Trimming left V 5 bases short and J 3 bases short, with 12 bases between. This CDR3 comprises 14 residues. Per the germline V gene, CDR1 is MNHEY and CDR2 is SMNVEV (reference sequence). CDR3: CASSPAGFTDTQYF. DNA for the CDR3: TGTGCCAGCAGTCCCGCGGGGTTTACAGATACGCAGTATTTT.

In the case of this clone: Additional DNA sequences in this sample encode the identical CDR3. The rearrangement links TRBV7-8 to TRBJ2-7; D unresolved. V gave up 3 bases and J gave up 7 bases, with 16 bases separating them. CDR3 length: 14 amino acids. Looked up from germline, CDR1 is SGHVS and CDR2 is FQNEAQ. In nucleotides, the CDR3 is TGTGCCAGCAGCTTTATCACGGCCGATACGGAGCAGTACTTC. Protein product: CASSFITADTEQYF.

This clone is a singleton in its sample. This chain connects TRBV5-1 to TRBJ2-2; a weak D match, TRBD2 (5 bases). This CDR3 spans 15 amino acids. Deletions cut 4 bases from V and 4 bases from J, with 14 bases between. Germline CDR1 is SGHRS and CDR2 is YFSETQ. CDR3 residues: CASSMTTSGTGELFF. The DNA of the CDR3 is TGCGCCAGCAGCATGACTACCTCGGGCACCGGGGAGCTGTTTTTT.

This chain connects TRBV10-3 to TRBJ2-5; D perhaps matches TRBD1 (5 bases). The DNA end is a closer match to TRBJ2-7, so the J assignment may be wrong. Germline CDR1 is ENHRY and CDR2 is SYGVKD. The CDR3 runs to 12 residues. CDR3 sequence (DNA): TGTGCCATCAGTGAAGGGGATGGCGAGCAGTACTTC. The encoded protein is CAISEGDGEQYF.

The rearrangement links TRBV30 to TRBJ2-5; TRBD2 agrees at 7 bases. The J call is doubtful: the DNA matches TRBJ2-7 better. Germline V CDR1 and CDR2: GTSNPN, SVGIG (reference sequence). This CDR3 has 15 residues. CDR3 loop: CAWSLSGTSSYEQYF. CDR3 bases: TGTGCCTGGAGCTTAAGCGGGACGAGCTCCTACGAGCAGTACTTC.

The CDR3 bases are TGTGCCAGTAGCCTTACGGGAGAGACCCAGTACTTC. It specifies CASSLTGETQYF. The V gene is TRBV19, the J gene TRBJ2-5; D call uncertain. There are 12 residues in the CDR3. V was shortened by 6 bases and J by 4 bases, with 9 bases between the two germline ends. Germline-derived CDR1 and CDR2 are LNHDA and SQIVND (reference sequence).

This clone was detected a few times. The CDR3 DNA reads as TGTGCCAGCGGGCAGGGCGAATTAAGCAATCAGCCCCAGCATTTT. Residues: CASGQGELSNQPQHF. This rearrangement joins TRBV27 to TRBJ1-5, with D tentatively TRBD1 (5 bases). The V end lost 8 bases, the J end lost 1 base, and 15 bases lay between the germline ends. The V gene's germline CDR1 is MNHEY and CDR2 SMNVEV (reference sequence). The CDR3 extends over 15 amino acids.

The rearrangement links TRBV5-1 to TRBJ2-1, with 8 bases lining up with TRBD2. The CDR3 is made up of 15 amino acids. The J segment lost 5 bases and the V segment lost 3 bases, leaving 7 bases of the junction unmatched. Germline lookup yields CDR1 SGHRS and CDR2 YFSETQ. The CDR3 nucleotides read TGCGCCAGCAGCTGGCAGGCACTAGCGGACAATGAGCAGTTCTTC. Protein product: CASSWQALADNEQFF.

V gene TRBV7-9 combines with J gene TRBJ2-1; TRBD2 aligns across 7 bases. This CDR3 contains 14 residues. Trimming at V came to 7 bases and at J to 9 bases, leaving 12 bases not matched to a gene. Looked up from germline, CDR1 is SEHNR and CDR2 is FQNEAQ (reference sequence). The CDR3 region is CASNPPSGLTEQFF. CDR3 sequence (DNA): TGTGCCAGCAACCCACCTAGCGGCCTCACTGAGCAGTTCTTC.

V and J are TRBV30 and TRBJ1-2, with unresolved D. CDR3 length: 12 residues. Trimming shortened V by 2 bases and J by 2 bases, and 6 bases separated the two germline ends. The germline V gene has CDR1 GTSNPN and CDR2 SVGIG (reference sequence). CDR3 sequence reads: CAWSMGNYGYTF. CDR3 DNA sequence: TGTGCCTGGAGTATGGGAAACTATGGCTACACCTTC.

The chain carries TRBV4-3 and TRBJ2-1; D is unresolved. This CDR3 region has 13 residues. Trimming removed 4 bases at V and 4 bases at J, with 8 bases between. Per the germline V gene, CDR1 is LGHNA and CDR2 is YSLEER. Written as DNA, the CDR3 is TGCGCCAGCAGCCCGGGCCAATACAATGAGCAGTTCTTC. Protein product: CASSPGQYNEQFF.

V is TRBV27 and J is TRBJ2-5; the D gene is possibly TRBD2 (5 bases). Germline CDR1 reads MNHEY; CDR2 reads SMNVEV (reference sequence). This CDR3 contains 15 residues. Trimming stripped 3 bases from V and 6 bases from J, with 17 bases between. CDR3 nucleotides: TGTGCCAGCAGTTTGAGCGGCGATATATACAAGACCCAGTACTTC. Translating it yields CASSLSGDIYKTQYF.

The chain joins TRBV11-2 to TRBJ2-7, with no clear D. Germline assignment: CDR1 SGHAT and CDR2 FQNNGV. V was pared by 5 bases and J by 2 bases, with 13 bases between. The length of the CDR3 is 14 residues. The CDR3 is CASSPIKAPYEQYF. CDR3 bases: TGTGCCAGCAGCCCGATTAAAGCCCCCTACGAGCAGTACTTC.

This clone was seen a handful of times. The genes are TRBV30 and TRBJ1-2; D may be TRBD1 (5 bases). The CDR3 has 12 amino acids. In germline, CDR1 is GTSNPN, CDR2 SVGIG (reference sequence). Deletions cut 1 base from V and 4 bases from J, with 7 bases between. Here the CDR3 reads CAWSAQGYGYTF. The CDR3 coding sequence is TGTGCCTGGAGTGCCCAGGGCTATGGCTACACCTTC.

The V gene is TRBV28, the J gene TRBJ2-2; 7 bases are a match to TRBD1. In germline, CDR1 is MDHEN, CDR2 SYDVKM. With V trimmed by 6 bases and J by 5 bases, 6 bases remained unmatched. CDR3 length: 14 residues. The CDR3 DNA sequence: TGTGCCAGCAGCGGAACGACAGGGACCGGGGAGCTGTTTTTT. Protein product: CASSGTTGTGELFF.

The rearrangement links TRBV7-2 to TRBJ2-5, with a weak D call TRBD1 (5 bases). This CDR3 contains 13 residues. The germline V gene encodes CDR1 SGHTA and CDR2 FQGNSA. Trimming left V 5 bases short and J 10 bases short, with 17 bases between. This CDR3 is CASSPQGFGDQYF. CDR3 DNA sequence: TGTGCCAGCAGCCCCCAGGGTTTTGGGGACCAGTACTTC. Full variable domain (outside the CDR3, taken from reference TRBV7-2 and TRBJ2-5): GAGVSQSPSNKVTEKGKDVELRCDPISGHTALYWYRQSLGQGLEFLIYFQGNSAPDKSGLPSDRFSAERTGGSVSTLTIQRTQQEDSAVYLCASSPQGFGDQYFGPGTRLLVL.

V is TRBV5-1 and J is TRBJ1-4; D ambiguous. CDR1 SGHRS and CDR2 YFSETQ come from the germline V gene. V was clipped by 0 bases and J by 7 bases, with 13 bases between them. CDR3 size: 15 residues. CDR3 coding DNA: TGCGCCAGCAGCTTGGGAGAACACTCGAGTGAAAAACTGTTTTTT. It encodes CASSLGEHSSEKLFF.

The chain uses TRBV9 and TRBJ2-3, with D possibly being TRBD2 (7 bases). V was shortened by 1 base and J by 2 bases, with 11 bases between the two germline ends. Germline values: CDR1 SGDLS, CDR2 YYNGEE. This CDR3 contains 15 residues. The CDR3, as DNA: TGTGCCAGCAGCGTACAGGGGAGGGTCACAGATACGCAGTATTTT. This encodes CASSVQGRVTDTQYF.

The chain employs TRBV30 and TRBJ2-3; tentatively, D is TRBD1 or TRBD2 (5 bases each). This CDR3 contains 13 residues. V was cut by 5 bases and J by 5 bases, with 14 bases left in between. CDR1 is GTSNPN, CDR2 SVGIG, per germline (reference sequence). This CDR3 is CAWASLGGDTQYF. CDR3 nucleotide sequence: TGTGCCTGGGCTAGCCTTGGGGGAGATACGCAGTATTTT.

In this sample, this clone turned up once. The chain is built from TRBV28 and TRBJ2-7; 7 bases line up with TRBD1. CDR3 length equals 11 residues. J gave up 5 bases and V 7 bases, and 2 bases lay outside the gene matches. CDR1 MDHEN and CDR2 SYDVKM come from the germline V gene. The CDR3, as DNA: TGTGCCAGCACGGACAGGCACGAGCAGTACTTC. The encoded protein is CASTDRHEQYF. Full variable domain (rest looked up from reference TRBV28 and TRBJ2-7): DVKVTQSSRYLVKRTGEKVFLECVQDMDHENMFWYRQDPGLGLRLIYFSYDVKMKEKGDIPEGYSVSREKKERFSLILESASTNQTSMYLCASTDRHEQYFGPGTRLTVT.